A selection of T cell receptor beta chains follows, all from one sample in a study of cytomegalovirus exposure and HLA in healthy donors. Produced via immunoSEQ multiplex PCR; TCRdb's table is partial and in-frame only. Of tens of thousands of clones detected, around 80% appear once; the ten largest clones hold roughly 2.5%. Specimen: PBMCs. The receptors derive from a young man in good health and CMV-seronegative. CDR3s include the opening cysteine and the closing phenylalanine or tryptophan. Fields, in order: CDR3 DNA, CDR3 protein, CDR3 length, clone size, D gene, J gene, V gene. D genes are given only for firm matches. The listing skips clone size in some rows; elsewhere it reads once, few, many or a size class.

TGTGCCTGGAGTAGGGGGACAGAAGACACTGAAGCTTTCTTT,CAWSRGTEDTEAFF,14,NA,TRBD1,TRBJ1-1,TRBV30
TGCAGCGTTGAAGGCAGGGGGCGCAGTTATGGCTACACCTTC,CSVEGRGRSYGYTF,14,NA,TRBD1,TRBJ1-2,TRBV29-1
TGTGCCAGCAGTTCCGACAGGGGACTCAATCAGCCCCAGCATTTT,CASSSDRGLNQPQHF,15,few,TRBD1,TRBJ1-5,TRBV27
TGCGCCAGCAGCGCAAGACAGGGTAGCGGTTCACCCCTCCACTTT,CASSARQGSGSPLHF,15,NA,TRBD1,TRBJ1-6,TRBV5-1
TGTGCCAGTAGTATAAACACTTGGACAGAGCCAAATGAAAAACTGTTTTTT,CASSINTWTEPNEKLFF,17,NA,NA,TRBJ1-4,TRBV19
TGTGCCAGCAGTTCCCCGGGAACCCTGCGGGAAAAACTGTTTTTT,CASSSPGTLREKLFF,15,NA,NA,TRBJ1-4,TRBV7-3
TGTGCCAGCAGCTTGGACAGGTCCTATGGCTACACCTTC,CASSLDRSYGYTF,13,NA,NA,TRBJ1-2,TRBV5-5
TGTGCCAGTAGTATCCCCGGGACAGGGGTAAAGGATGGCTACACCTTC,CASSIPGTGVKDGYTF,16,NA,TRBD1,TRBJ1-2,TRBV19
TGTGCCAGCAGTCCCCCAGGGATTAATCAGCCCCAGCATTTT,CASSPPGINQPQHF,14,few,NA,TRBJ1-5,TRBV6-6
TGTGCTAGTGGTCAAACCAGGCGTTTCGGCGCTTTCTTT,CASGQTRRFGAFF,13,NA,NA,TRBJ1-1,TRBV12-5
TGTGCCAGCAGCTTGGATGTACGGCAGGGGAACACCGGGGAGCTGTTTTTT,CASSLDVRQGNTGELFF,17,NA,NA,TRBJ2-2,TRBV5-4
TGTGCCAGCAGCCCCAACCCCGGGACAGGGGGTTCACCCCTCCACTTT,CASSPNPGTGGSPLHF,16,once,TRBD1,TRBJ1-6,TRBV5-4
TGTGCTAGTGGTCCGCCCCGAGGGGGAGTGTCCTACGAGCAGTACTTC,CASGPPRGGVSYEQYF,16,NA,NA,TRBJ2-7,TRBV12-5
TGTGCCAGCAGCCGACAGGGCCTGGCGGGTACCGGGGAGCTGTTTTTT,CASSRQGLAGTGELFF,16,NA,TRBD1,TRBJ2-2,TRBV7-6
TGTGCCAGCAGCCTGACAGGGGACTATGGCTACACCTTC,CASSLTGDYGYTF,13,NA,TRBD1,TRBJ1-2,TRBV7-9
TGTGCCAGCAGTGTTGCGGGAATCACTGAAGCTTTCTTT,CASSVAGITEAFF,13,NA,NA,TRBJ1-1,TRBV2
TGTGCTAGTGGTTCGTACACCCAAGAGACCCAGTACTTC,CASGSYTQETQYF,13,NA,NA,TRBJ2-5,TRBV12-5
TGTGCCTGGACGGGCACCGGGGAGCTGTTTTTT,CAWTGTGELFF,11,few,NA,TRBJ2-2,TRBV30
TGTGCCAGCTCACCAACTAGACCTAGCACAGATACGCAGTATTTT,CASSPTRPSTDTQYF,15,few,NA,TRBJ2-3,TRBV18
TGTGCCAGTAGTCCTCCGGCCGGGACAGGGGCCTATGGCTACACCTTC,CASSPPAGTGAYGYTF,16,NA,TRBD1,TRBJ1-2,TRBV19
TGTGCCAGCAGCAATTACGATAGTGGAGATACGCAGTATTTT,CASSNYDSGDTQYF,14,once,NA,TRBJ2-3,TRBV7-2
TGTGCCAGCAGCTTCGGTGTAGATCAGCCCCAGCATTTT,CASSFGVDQPQHF,13,NA,NA,TRBJ1-5,TRBV7-9
TGTGCCAGCAGTGAGACACAGGAGCTCTATAATTCACCCCTCCACTTT,CASSETQELYNSPLHF,16,NA,NA,TRBJ1-6,TRBV2
TGTGCCAGCAACCCAGGGGTCTATGGCTACACCTTC,CASNPGVYGYTF,12,NA,NA,TRBJ1-2,TRBV2
TGTGCCAGCTCACCCCAGGGGAACACTGAAGCTTTCTTT,CASSPQGNTEAFF,13,NA,NA,TRBJ1-1,TRBV18
TGTGCCAGCAGCGCAACAGGGTTGAACACTGAAGCTTTCTTT,CASSATGLNTEAFF,14,NA,NA,TRBJ1-1,TRBV6-1
TGTGCCAGCAGACTCGATTCTTTCGGACAGGCTGAAGCTTTCTTT,CASRLDSFGQAEAFF,15,NA,TRBD1,TRBJ1-1,TRBV2
TGTGCCAGCAGCAAGACAGGGGGTTCCACAGATACGCAGTATTTT,CASSKTGGSTDTQYF,15,few,TRBD1,TRBJ2-3,TRBV6-1
TGCGCCAGCAGCCAAGAAGGGGCTTCGAACACTGAAGCTTTCTTT,CASSQEGASNTEAFF,15,NA,NA,TRBJ1-1,TRBV4-1
TGTGCCAGCAGCCCGAGCATGGGCGTAGGCGAAAAACTGTTTTTT,CASSPSMGVGEKLFF,15,NA,NA,TRBJ1-4,TRBV9
TGTGCCAGTAGTACAACAGGGGCAATGAACACTGAAGCTTTCTTT,CASSTTGAMNTEAFF,15,once,TRBD1,TRBJ1-1,TRBV19
TGTGCCAGCAGTCGAGGAAATTCGGATCAGCCCCAGCATTTT,CASSRGNSDQPQHF,14,NA,NA,TRBJ1-5,TRBV11-2
TGTGCCAGCAGTGGGACAGGATACAATCAGCCCCAGCATTTT,CASSGTGYNQPQHF,14,NA,TRBD1,TRBJ1-5,TRBV2
TGTGCCAGCAGCCGACAGGAGAAGCAGCCCCAGCATTTT,CASSRQEKQPQHF,13,NA,NA,TRBJ1-5,TRBV11-2
TGTGCCAGCAGCTTAAAAGGACAGGGGGACACCGGGGAGCTGTTTTTT,CASSLKGQGDTGELFF,16,NA,TRBD1,TRBJ2-2,TRBV7-6
TGTGCCAGCAGTTTCGGGGGGGAAGCTTTCTTT,CASSFGGEAFF,11,NA,NA,TRBJ1-1,TRBV28
TGCGCCAGCAGTGGCCAGGGGCTTTCTTCACCCCTCCACTTT,CASSGQGLSSPLHF,14,NA,NA,TRBJ1-6,TRBV10-2
TGTGCCAGCAGCTTAACAACCACAGATACGCAGTATTTT,CASSLTTTDTQYF,13,once,NA,TRBJ2-3,TRBV7-6
TGTGCCAGTAGTATAACGGACAGCTATGGCTACACCTTC,CASSITDSYGYTF,13,NA,NA,TRBJ1-2,TRBV19
TGCGCCAGCAGCCAAGATCGCACCCGGGACAGGGCTAGCGGCTACACCTTC,CASSQDRTRDRASGYTF,17,NA,TRBD1,TRBJ1-2,TRBV4-3
TGTGCCAGCAGCCGTCAGGGGGACAGGGCGGCCCGGGAAGCTTTCTTT,CASSRQGDRAAREAFF,16,NA,TRBD1,TRBJ1-1,TRBV7-3
TGTGCCAGTAGTACATCCGGGACAGGGGTTCCCCTCCACTTT,CASSTSGTGVPLHF,14,NA,TRBD1,TRBJ1-6,TRBV19
TGTGCCAGCAGTTATCGCGGGCTGATTAACAATGAGCAGTTCTTC,CASSYRGLINNEQFF,15,NA,NA,TRBJ2-1,TRBV6-5
TGTGCCAGCAGTTTGCCCGGGTACGAGCAGTACTTC,CASSLPGYEQYF,12,NA,NA,TRBJ2-7,TRBV27
TGCGCCAGCAGCCAAGGGGACAGAAAACTTAATGAAAAACTGTTTTTT,CASSQGDRKLNEKLFF,16,NA,TRBD1,TRBJ1-4,TRBV4-3
TGTGCCAGCAGTGAAGCTTCGACTAGCACAGATACGCAGTATTTT,CASSEASTSTDTQYF,15,few,NA,TRBJ2-3,TRBV6-1
TGTGCTATCGCGGGGAGCCGCGTGCCGAACACTGAAGCTTTCTTT,CAIAGSRVPNTEAFF,15,NA,NA,TRBJ1-1,TRBV15
TGTGCCAGCAGTTTATCTTCAGGGGGCTTCAGTTCACCCCTCCACTTT,CASSLSSGGFSSPLHF,16,NA,TRBD1,TRBJ1-6,TRBV27
TGTGCCAGCAGCGATCAGGGTAGCCACGAGCAGTACTTC,CASSDQGSHEQYF,13,NA,NA,TRBJ2-7,TRBV5-4
TGTGCCAGCAGCCCAGGCGGACAGACCAACACTGAAGCTTTCTTT,CASSPGGQTNTEAFF,15,NA,NA,TRBJ1-1,TRBV7-3
TGTGCCAGCAGCATGCTAACTAGCGGGGGGTACCAAGAGACCCAGTACTTC,CASSMLTSGGYQETQYF,17,NA,TRBD2,TRBJ2-5,TRBV5-6
TGCGCCAGCAGCCCGTACAGGGGTTCCTACGAGCAGTACTTC,CASSPYRGSYEQYF,14,NA,TRBD1,TRBJ2-7,TRBV5-1
TGTGCCAGCAGCTCTCAGGCGGTCCAGGGCACCTATGGCTACACCTTC,CASSSQAVQGTYGYTF,16,NA,NA,TRBJ1-2,TRBV7-2